A selection of T cell receptor beta chains follows, all from one sample in a study of blood T cell repertoires in COVID-19. Some clones are missing from TCRdb's copy, which holds only in-frame ones; the method was immunoSEQ multiplex PCR. The table records 250,000 or so clones, about nine tenths of them present only once. Sequenced input: peripheral blood. All receptors derive from a woman aged 40 to 50 who had recovered from COVID-19. CDR3s include the opening cysteine and the closing phenylalanine or tryptophan. A D gene is named only where the DNA matches it firmly. Not every row has a clone size; where given, it reads once, few, many or a size class.

J gene	V gene	clone size	D gene	CDR3 DNA	CDR3 protein
TRBJ1-2	TRBV28	once	-	TGTGCCAGCAGTCCCCGGGACTTCTATGGCTACACCTTC	CASSPRDFYGYTF
TRBJ2-4	TRBV11-1	-	-	TGTGCCAGCAGCCCGAGACACGGTGGATGGGCAAACATTCAGTACTTC	CASSPRHGGWANIQYF
TRBJ2-1	TRBV21-1	-	-	TGTGCCAGCAGCAAAGTTCCAGGGGGGCCCTACAATGAGCAGTTCTTC	CASSKVPGGPYNEQFF
TRBJ1-1	TRBV29-1	-	TRBD1	TGCAGCGTTGAAGTAGGACAGGGAAGGGCTGAAGCTTTCTTT	CSVEVGQGRAEAFF
TRBJ2-3	TRBV7-2	-	TRBD2	TGTGCCAGCAGCTTAACGTCGGGCGGGAGTTCTTCGCAGTATTTT	CASSLTSGGSSSQYF
TRBJ2-4	TRBV28	-	-	TGTGCCAGCAGTTTCTCGGGGGCCAAAAACATTCAGTACTTC	CASSFSGAKNIQYF
TRBJ2-2	TRBV27	-	TRBD1	TGTGCCAGCACCCACAGGGGCTCGAACACCGGGGAGCTGTTTTTT	CASTHRGSNTGELFF
TRBJ2-2	TRBV5-1	-	-	TGCGCCAGCACCCCCCATGGGCTAGCGAGTCCCGGGGAGCTGTTTTTT	CASTPHGLASPGELFF
TRBJ1-6	TRBV6-5	once	TRBD1	TGTGCCAGCAGTACCCGGGACAGGGACTCACCCCTCCACTTT	CASSTRDRDSPLHF
TRBJ1-5	TRBV2	-	TRBD1	TGTGCCAGCAGGGGGGACAGCACCAATCAGCCCCAGCATTTT	CASRGDSTNQPQHF
TRBJ2-7	TRBV28	-	-	TGTGCCAGCAGTTCCCGACAGCGTTCCGGATACGAGCAGTACTTC	CASSSRQRSGYEQYF
TRBJ1-1	TRBV12-3/TRBV12-4	-	-	TGTGCCAGCAGTTTAGGTCTAGTGTCTGAAGCTTTCTTT	CASSLGLVSEAFF
TRBJ2-2	TRBV24-1	-	TRBD2	TGTGCCACCAGTCCCGGGAGGGTTTCCGGGGAGCTGTTTTTT	CATSPGRVSGELFF
TRBJ2-2	TRBV19	-	-	TGTGCCAGTAGTATCGCGACAGGGAACACCGGGGAGCTGTTTTTT	CASSIATGNTGELFF
TRBJ1-2	TRBV28	-	-	TGTGCCACTCACCTGCCTGACAGATATGGCTACACCTTC	CATHLPDRYGYTF
TRBJ1-5	TRBV19	-	TRBD1	TGTGCCAGTAGTATCCGGACAGGGGGCAATCAGCCCCAGCATTTT	CASSIRTGGNQPQHF
TRBJ2-7	TRBV12-3/TRBV12-4	once	-	TGTGCCAGCACCCCCGGGGGTTTCGGCGAGCAGTACTTC	CASTPGGFGEQYF
TRBJ2-7	TRBV9	-	-	TGTGCCAGCAGCCCGGGCTCCTACGAGCAGTACTTC	CASSPGSYEQYF
TRBJ2-1	TRBV5-6	-	-	TGTGCCAGCAGCCCGTCCCGGGACTTTTACAATGAGCAGTTCTTC	CASSPSRDFYNEQFF
TRBJ2-5	TRBV5-5	-	TRBD1	TGTGCCAGCAGCTTGGTGGGACAGGGGGAGACCCAGTACTTC	CASSLVGQGETQYF
TRBJ2-3	TRBV6-6	-	-	TGTGCCAGCAGTCGCTGGGTAGTTGGGACACGAGAATCAGCGGATACGCAGTATTTT	CASSRWVVGTRESADTQYF
TRBJ2-3	TRBV5-1	-	TRBD1	TGCGCCAGCAGGCCGGGACAGTCTCCAGATACGCAGTATTTT	CASRPGQSPDTQYF
TRBJ1-6	TRBV3-1/TRBV3-2	few	TRBD1	TGTGCCAGCAGCCAAGGACAGGGTTGGAGATCACCCCTCCACTTT	CASSQGQGWRSPLHF
TRBJ2-5	TRBV30	few	TRBD1	TGTGCCTGGAGTGGCCAGGGACAGGGAGGCGAGACCCAGTACTTC	CAWSGQGQGGETQYF
TRBJ1-4	TRBV11-3	-	-	TGTGCCAGCAGCACGGACGAGGGAGGGGATGAAAAACTGTTTTTT	CASSTDEGGDEKLFF
TRBJ1-2	TRBV12-3/TRBV12-4	-	-	TGTGCCAGCAGTTTGGGGCAGTCCTATGGCTACACCTTC	CASSLGQSYGYTF
TRBJ2-7	TRBV7-2	-	-	TGTGCCAGCAGCTCCCTCTCCTACGAGCAGTACTTC	CASSSLSYEQYF
TRBJ2-4	TRBV2	-	TRBD2	TGTGCCAGCAGTGAATCGACTAGCCTACTGCTAGCCAAAAACATTCAGTACTTC	CASSESTSLLLAKNIQYF
TRBJ1-1	TRBV10-3	once	TRBD1	TGTGCCATCAGTGAGTGGGGACAGGGCGATGAAGCTTTCTTT	CAISEWGQGDEAFF
TRBJ1-5	TRBV27	-	TRBD1	TGTGCCAGCAGAGTGACAGGGGCCAGCAATCAGCCCCAGCATTTT	CASRVTGASNQPQHF
TRBJ2-7	TRBV5-6	-	-	TGTGCCAGCAGCTTGGCGGACAGAGGACTTTCTATGGAATTC	CASSLADRGLSMEF
TRBJ2-5	TRBV5-4	-	TRBD2	TGTGCCAGCAGCGCAGCGACTAGCGGGAGGGCTCAAGAGACCCAGTACTTC	CASSAATSGRAQETQYF
TRBJ1-5	TRBV4-1	-	-	TGCGCCAGCAGCCAAGGTCCGGGTAGCAATCAGCCCCAGCATTTT	CASSQGPGSNQPQHF
TRBJ1-5	TRBV10-1	-	TRBD1	TGCGCCAGCAGTGAGTGGGGGACAGGGGAGGGCAATCAGCCCCAGCATTTT	CASSEWGTGEGNQPQHF
TRBJ2-5	TRBV11-3	-	-	TGTGCCAGCAGCTGGAGTAGCGGCCCCCTCCAAGAGACCCAGTACTTC	CASSWSSGPLQETQYF
TRBJ2-7	TRBV6-4	-	TRBD2	TGTGCCAGCAGCCAGACTAGCGGGATCCCCCACGGGGCCTACGAGCAGTACTTC	CASSQTSGIPHGAYEQYF
TRBJ1-2	TRBV27	-	-	TGTGCCAGCAGGCTAAGACCCAGACAAGACTATGGCTACACCTTC	CASRLRPRQDYGYTF
TRBJ2-5	TRBV12-3/TRBV12-4	once	-	TGTGCCAGCAGTCCAAACGCCGGGAATGTCGTGAACTTC	CASSPNAGNVVNF
TRBJ1-1	TRBV19	once	TRBD1	TGTGCCAGTAGTCCGACAGGGGGCTTGAGCACTGAAGCTTTCTTT	CASSPTGGLSTEAFF
TRBJ2-5	TRBV9	-	TRBD2	TGTGCCAGCAGCGTAGGGGAGGGACTAGCGGGTAAACAAGAGACCCAGTACTTC	CASSVGEGLAGKQETQYF
TRBJ2-1	TRBV7-9	-	-	TGTGCCAGCAGCTTACTTGAGCAGGGGCAAGGCAATGAGCAGTTCTTC	CASSLLEQGQGNEQFF
TRBJ2-1	TRBV2	-	TRBD2	TGTGCCAGCAAGTCGACTAGCGGCTACAATGAGCAGTTCTTC	CASKSTSGYNEQFF
TRBJ2-5	TRBV5-1	-	TRBD2	TGCGCCAGCAGTTTTGGGACTAGCGAGGGGACCCAGTACTTC	CASSFGTSEGTQYF
TRBJ2-2	TRBV5-1	-	-	TGCGCCAGCAGCCCCCAGGAGGGAGTGCTGGGCGGGGAGCTGTTTTTT	CASSPQEGVLGGELFF
TRBJ1-6	TRBV5-8	-	TRBD1	TGTGCCAGCAGCTTTAGACAGGGAGGCGGAAATTCACCCCTCCACTTT	CASSFRQGGGNSPLHF
TRBJ2-7	TRBV5-5	once	TRBD2	TGTGCCAGCAGCCGGGGGGGTGTGCGCTCCTACGAGCAGTACTTC	CASSRGGVRSYEQYF
TRBJ1-5	TRBV5-6	-	TRBD1	TGTGCCAGCAGCAGCGGGGACAGGGGGAATCAGCCCCAGCATTTT	CASSSGDRGNQPQHF
TRBJ2-1	TRBV28	-	TRBD2	TGTGCCAGCAGTTCCCCACTAGCGGGAGGGCCATCCGAGCAGTTCTTC	CASSSPLAGGPSEQFF
TRBJ2-1	TRBV7-2	-	TRBD2	TGTGCCAGCAGCCCCGACGGGACTAGCGTTTACAATGAGCAGTTCTTC	CASSPDGTSVYNEQFF
TRBJ2-5	TRBV3-1/TRBV3-2	-	-	TGTGCCAGCAGCCAATTCGCAGGGATGGGGACCCAGTACTTC	CASSQFAGMGTQYF
TRBJ2-7	TRBV5-1	-	-	TGCGCCAGCAGCTTGGTGACCGGCGGCACCTACGAGCAGTACTTC	CASSLVTGGTYEQYF
TRBJ2-3	TRBV28	-	-	TGTGCCAGCAGTTTAGACAGGCGGAGCACAGATACGCAGTATTTT	CASSLDRRSTDTQYF
TRBJ2-1	TRBV7-7	-	TRBD1	TGTGCTAGCAGTCGGGGAGGGACAGGGGGCTCTTATGAGCAGTTCTTC	CASSRGGTGGSYEQFF
TRBJ1-1	TRBV7-2	-	TRBD1	TGTGCCAGCAGCTCGGCACAGGGGCCCACTGAAGCTTTCTTT	CASSSAQGPTEAFF
TRBJ2-1	TRBV9	-	TRBD2	TGTGCCAGCAGCGTAGGAGATCTCGGACTAGCGGGAGGGCATGAGCAGTTCTTC	CASSVGDLGLAGGHEQFF
TRBJ2-1	TRBV27	-	TRBD2	TGTGCCAGCCACGAAGCGGGATGGGAGTACAATGAGCAGTTCTTC	CASHEAGWEYNEQFF
TRBJ2-7	TRBV4-2	once	TRBD2	TGTGCCAGCAGCCAAGGTTCAGTCCTAGCGGGACCCTACGAGCAGTACTTC	CASSQGSVLAGPYEQYF
TRBJ1-5	TRBV30	few	-	TGTGCCTGGAGTGTAAGAGGAGCGGGCAATCAGCCCCAGCATTTT	CAWSVRGAGNQPQHF
TRBJ2-2	TRBV9	-	TRBD2	TGTGCCAGCAGCCCACGTAGCGGGAGGGACACCGGGGAGCTGTTTTTT	CASSPRSGRDTGELFF